Sequencing of this T cell receptor beta chain was carried out in a study of OX40 agonist ivuxolimab in advanced cancers. Study at large: Patients were roughly 81% male with ages roughly 20 to 90, mean roughly 64.

Assay used: immunoSEQ multiplex PCR; TCRdb lists only in-frame clones, some missing. Of 85,000 to 100,000 clones in the sample, roughly 90% were seen once. Per the germline V gene, CDR1 is LNHDA and CDR2 is SQIVND (reference sequence). This CDR3 is built from 13 residues. Between the trimmed V and J ends, which lost 5 bases and 4 bases, there was a span of 11 bases. This material consisted of CD4+ or CD8+ T cells sorted from blood, taken in a trial of the OX40 agonist ivuxolimab. This clonotype was sampled from an adult with an advanced solid tumor such as melanoma, head and neck, liver or kidney cancer. The chain joins TRBV19 to TRBJ2-5; D is ambiguous. In nucleotides, the CDR3 is TGTGCCAGTAGTTTACTTTGGGGAGAGACCCAGTACTTC. Translation: CASSLLWGETQYF. Filled out from reference TRBV19 and TRBJ2-5, the complete variable domain reads DGGITQSPKYLFRKEGQNVTLSCEQNLNHDAMYWYRQDPGQGLRLIYYSQIVNDFQKGDIAEGYSVSREKKESFPLTVTSAQKNPTAFYLCASSLLWGETQYFGPGTRLLVL.